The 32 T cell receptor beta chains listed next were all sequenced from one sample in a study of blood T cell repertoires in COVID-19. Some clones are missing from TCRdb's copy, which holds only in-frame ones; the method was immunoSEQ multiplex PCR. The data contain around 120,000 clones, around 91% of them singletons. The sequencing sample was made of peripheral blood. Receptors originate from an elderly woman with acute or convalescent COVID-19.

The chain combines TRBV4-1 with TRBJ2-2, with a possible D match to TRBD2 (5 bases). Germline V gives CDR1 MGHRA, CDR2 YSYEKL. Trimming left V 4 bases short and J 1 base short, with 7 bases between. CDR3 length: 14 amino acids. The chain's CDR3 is CASSRAVNTGELFF. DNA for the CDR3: TGCGCCAGCAGCCGAGCGGTGAACACCGGGGAGCTGTTTTTT.

In DNA form, the CDR3 reads TGTGCCAGCAGCAACTCCCTGGGCGGGCCTAATGAAAAACTGTTTTTT. Protein: CASSNSLGGPNEKLFF. The genes are TRBV11-2 and TRBJ1-4, with unresolved D. The V gene lost 5 bases and the J gene lost 3 bases, with 16 bases spanning the gap. CDR3 length: 16 residues. The V gene's germline CDR1 is SGHAT and CDR2 FQNNGV.

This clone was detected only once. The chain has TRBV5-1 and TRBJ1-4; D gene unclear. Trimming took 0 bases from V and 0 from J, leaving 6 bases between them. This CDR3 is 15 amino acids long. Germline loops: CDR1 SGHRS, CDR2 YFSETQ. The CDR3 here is CASSLGSPTNEKLFF. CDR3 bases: TGCGCCAGCAGCTTGGGGAGTCCAACTAATGAAAAACTGTTTTTT.

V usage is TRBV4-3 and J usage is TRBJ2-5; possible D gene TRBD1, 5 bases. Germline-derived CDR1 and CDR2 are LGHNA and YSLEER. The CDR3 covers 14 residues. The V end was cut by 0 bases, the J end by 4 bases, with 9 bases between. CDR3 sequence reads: CASSQDVGPETQYF. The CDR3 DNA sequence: TGCGCCAGCAGCCAAGACGTGGGGCCAGAGACCCAGTACTTC.

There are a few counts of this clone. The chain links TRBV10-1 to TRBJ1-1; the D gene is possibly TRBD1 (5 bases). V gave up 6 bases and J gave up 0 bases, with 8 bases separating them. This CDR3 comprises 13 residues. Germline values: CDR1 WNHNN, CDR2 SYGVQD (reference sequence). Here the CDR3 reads CASRDTLNTEAFF. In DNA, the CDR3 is TGCGCCAGCAGGGACACTTTGAACACTGAAGCTTTCTTT.

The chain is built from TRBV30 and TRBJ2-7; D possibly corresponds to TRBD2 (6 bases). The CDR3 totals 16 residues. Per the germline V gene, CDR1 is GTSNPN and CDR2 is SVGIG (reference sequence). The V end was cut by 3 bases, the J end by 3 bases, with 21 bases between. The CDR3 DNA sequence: TGTGCCTGGAGCCCCAGAGGGGCTACTAGCTTCTACGAGCAGTACTTC. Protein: CAWSPRGATSFYEQYF.

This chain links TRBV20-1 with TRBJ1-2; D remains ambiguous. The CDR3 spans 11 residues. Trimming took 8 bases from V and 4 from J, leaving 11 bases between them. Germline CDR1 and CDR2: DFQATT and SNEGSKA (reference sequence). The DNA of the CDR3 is TGCAGTTCCTCCGCGGGCTATGGCTACACCTTC. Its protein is CSSSAGYGYTF.

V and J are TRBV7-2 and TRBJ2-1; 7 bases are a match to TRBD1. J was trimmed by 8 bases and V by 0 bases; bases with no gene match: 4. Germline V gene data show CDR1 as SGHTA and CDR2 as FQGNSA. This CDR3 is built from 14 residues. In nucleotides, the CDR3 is TGTGCCAGCAGCTTAGCAGGGGGCCTCGATGAGCAGTTCTTC. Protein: CASSLAGGLDEQFF.

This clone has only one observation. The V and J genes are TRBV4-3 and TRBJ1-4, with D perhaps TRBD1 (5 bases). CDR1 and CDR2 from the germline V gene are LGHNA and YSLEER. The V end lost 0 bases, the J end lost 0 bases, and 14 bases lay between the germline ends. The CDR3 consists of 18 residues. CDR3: CASSQDPGRAATNEKLFF. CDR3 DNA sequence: TGCGCCAGCAGCCAAGATCCGGGCAGGGCAGCAACTAATGAAAAACTGTTTTTT.

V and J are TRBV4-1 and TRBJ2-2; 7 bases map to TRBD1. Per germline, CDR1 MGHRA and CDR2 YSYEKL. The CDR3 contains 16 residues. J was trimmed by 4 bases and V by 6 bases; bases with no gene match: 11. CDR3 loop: CASRRTGGTSTGELFF. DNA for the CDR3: TGCGCCAGCAGGAGGACAGGCGGCACATCCACCGGGGAGCTGTTTTTT.

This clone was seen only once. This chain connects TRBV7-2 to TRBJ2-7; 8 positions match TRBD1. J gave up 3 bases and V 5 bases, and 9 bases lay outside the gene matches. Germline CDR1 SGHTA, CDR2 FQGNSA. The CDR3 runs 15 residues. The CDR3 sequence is CASSRSSTGGYEQYF. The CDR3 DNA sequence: TGTGCCAGCAGCCGTAGCAGCACAGGGGGCTACGAGCAGTACTTC.

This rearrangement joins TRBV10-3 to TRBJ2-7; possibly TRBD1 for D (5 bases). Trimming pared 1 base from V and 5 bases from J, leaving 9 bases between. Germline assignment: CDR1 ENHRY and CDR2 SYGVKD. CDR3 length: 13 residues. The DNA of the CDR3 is TGTGCCATCAGTGAGTACACAGGTAACGAGCAGTACTTC. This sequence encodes CAISEYTGNEQYF.

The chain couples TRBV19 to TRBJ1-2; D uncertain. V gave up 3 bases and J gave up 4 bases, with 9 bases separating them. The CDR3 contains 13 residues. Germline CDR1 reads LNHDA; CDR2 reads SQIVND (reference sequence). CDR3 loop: CASSMSYPYGYTF. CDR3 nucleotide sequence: TGTGCCAGTAGTATGAGCTATCCCTATGGCTACACCTTC.

In nucleotides, the CDR3 is TGTGCCAGCTCACCACAAGCGGTTTGGGGGGACTATGGCTACACCTTC. The encoded protein is CASSPQAVWGDYGYTF. The chain uses TRBV18 and TRBJ1-2, with D possibly being TRBD1 (5 bases). CDR1 and CDR2 from the germline V gene are KGHSH and LQKENI. The CDR3 has 16 residues. The ends were cut back, 1 base at V and 3 bases at J, with 15 bases in the middle.

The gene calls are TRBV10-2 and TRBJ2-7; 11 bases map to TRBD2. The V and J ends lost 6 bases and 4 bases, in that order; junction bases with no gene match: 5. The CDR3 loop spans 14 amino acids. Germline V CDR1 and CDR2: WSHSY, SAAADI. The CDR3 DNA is TGCGCCAGCAGCCCTAGCGGGGGGAGGTACGAGCAGTACTTC. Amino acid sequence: CASSPSGGRYEQYF.

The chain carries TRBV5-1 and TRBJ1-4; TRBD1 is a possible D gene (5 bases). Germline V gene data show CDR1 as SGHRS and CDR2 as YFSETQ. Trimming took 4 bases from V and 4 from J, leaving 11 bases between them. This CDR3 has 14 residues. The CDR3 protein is CASSQDTGNEKLFF. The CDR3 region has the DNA TGCGCCAGCAGCCAGGACACGGGTAATGAAAAACTGTTTTTT.

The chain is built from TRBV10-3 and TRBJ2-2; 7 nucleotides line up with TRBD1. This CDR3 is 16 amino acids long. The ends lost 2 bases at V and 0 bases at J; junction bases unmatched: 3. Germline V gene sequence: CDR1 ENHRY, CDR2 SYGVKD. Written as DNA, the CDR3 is TGTGCCATCAGTGAGCGGGGACAGTCGAACACCGGGGAGCTGTTTTTT. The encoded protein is CAISERGQSNTGELFF.

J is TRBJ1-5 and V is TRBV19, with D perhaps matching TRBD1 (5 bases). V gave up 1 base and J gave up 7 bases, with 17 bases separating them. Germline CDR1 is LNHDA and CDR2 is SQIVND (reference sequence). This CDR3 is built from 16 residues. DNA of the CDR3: TGTGCCAGTAGTATAGGGACGTGGGACTTGCGGCAGCCCCAGCATTTT. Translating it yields CASSIGTWDLRQPQHF.

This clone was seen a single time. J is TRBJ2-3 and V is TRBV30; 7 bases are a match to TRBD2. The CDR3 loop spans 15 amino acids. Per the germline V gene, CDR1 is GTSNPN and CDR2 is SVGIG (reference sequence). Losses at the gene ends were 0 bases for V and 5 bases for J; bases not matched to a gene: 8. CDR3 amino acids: CAWSVVAGVGDTQYF. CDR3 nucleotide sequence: TGTGCCTGGAGTGTAGTTGCGGGGGTGGGAGATACGCAGTATTTT.

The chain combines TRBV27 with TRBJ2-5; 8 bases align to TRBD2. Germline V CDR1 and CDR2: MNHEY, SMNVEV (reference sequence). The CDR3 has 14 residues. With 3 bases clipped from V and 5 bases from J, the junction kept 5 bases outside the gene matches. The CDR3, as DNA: TGTGCCAGCAGTTTTTTCGGGGGGGGCGAGACCCAGTACTTC. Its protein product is CASSFFGGGETQYF.

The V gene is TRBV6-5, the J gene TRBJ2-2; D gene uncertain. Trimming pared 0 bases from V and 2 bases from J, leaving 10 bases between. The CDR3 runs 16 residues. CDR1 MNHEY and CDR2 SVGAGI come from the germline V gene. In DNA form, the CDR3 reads TGTGCCAGCAGTTACTCGAGGCAGATAAACACCGGGGAGCTGTTTTTT. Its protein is CASSYSRQINTGELFF.

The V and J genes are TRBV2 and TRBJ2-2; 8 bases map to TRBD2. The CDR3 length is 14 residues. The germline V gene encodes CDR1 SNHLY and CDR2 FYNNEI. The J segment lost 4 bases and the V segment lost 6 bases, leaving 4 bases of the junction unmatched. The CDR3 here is CASSGLAGTGELFF. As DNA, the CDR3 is TGTGCCAGCAGCGGACTAGCTGGCACCGGGGAGCTGTTTTTT. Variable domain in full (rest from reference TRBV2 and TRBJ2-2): EPEVTQTPSHQVTQMGQEVILRCVPISNHLYFYWYRQILGQKVEFLVSFYNNEISEKSEIFDDQFSVERPDGSNFTLKIRSTKLEDSAMYFCASSGLAGTGELFFGEGSRLTVL.

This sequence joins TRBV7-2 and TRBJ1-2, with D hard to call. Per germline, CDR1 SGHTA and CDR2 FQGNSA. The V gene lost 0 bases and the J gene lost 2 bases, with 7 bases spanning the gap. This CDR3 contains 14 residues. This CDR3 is CASSLALVNYGYTF. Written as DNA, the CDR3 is TGTGCCAGCAGCTTAGCTCTAGTAAACTATGGCTACACCTTC.

CDR3 protein: CASSKNSYEQYF. For the CDR3, the DNA is TGTGCCAGCAGCAAAAACTCCTACGAGCAGTACTTC. This rearrangement joins TRBV6-5 to TRBJ2-7; no reliable D call. Germline values: CDR1 MNHEY, CDR2 SVGAGI. This CDR3 is built from 12 residues. Trimming shortened V by 6 bases and J by 0 bases, and 6 bases separated the two germline ends.

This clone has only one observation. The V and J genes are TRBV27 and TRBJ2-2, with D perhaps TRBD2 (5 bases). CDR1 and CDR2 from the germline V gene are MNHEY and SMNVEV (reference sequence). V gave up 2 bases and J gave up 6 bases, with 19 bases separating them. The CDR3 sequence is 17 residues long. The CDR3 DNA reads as TGTGCCAGCAGTTTACCTACTACTAGTAATTTCGCCGGGGAGCTGTTTTTT. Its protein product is CASSLPTTSNFAGELFF.

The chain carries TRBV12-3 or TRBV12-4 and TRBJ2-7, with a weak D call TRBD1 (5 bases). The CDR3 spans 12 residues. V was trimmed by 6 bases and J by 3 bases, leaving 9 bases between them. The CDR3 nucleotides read TGTGCCAGCAGGGCAGGGTACTACGAGCAGTACTTC. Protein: CASRAGYYEQYF.

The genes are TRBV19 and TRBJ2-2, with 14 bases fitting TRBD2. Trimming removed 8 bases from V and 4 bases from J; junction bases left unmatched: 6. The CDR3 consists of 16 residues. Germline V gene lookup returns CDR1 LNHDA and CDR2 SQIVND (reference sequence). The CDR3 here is CASRLAGGQVTGELFF. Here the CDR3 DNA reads TGTGCCAGTCGACTAGCGGGGGGGCAGGTCACCGGGGAGCTGTTTTTT.

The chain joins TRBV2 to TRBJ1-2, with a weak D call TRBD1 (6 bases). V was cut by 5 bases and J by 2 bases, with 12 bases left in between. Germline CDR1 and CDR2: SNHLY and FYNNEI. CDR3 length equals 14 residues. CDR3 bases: TGTGCCAGCAGTCCGGGACAAGCAAACTATGGCTACACCTTC. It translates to CASSPGQANYGYTF.

The CDR3 reads CASSPARQGGNQPQHF. CDR3 DNA: TGTGCCAGCTCACCTGCCCGACAGGGCGGCAATCAGCCCCAGCATTTT. The rearrangement links TRBV18 to TRBJ1-5, with 7 bases that match TRBD1. Germline V CDR1 and CDR2: KGHSH, LQKENI. The V and J ends lost 3 bases and 2 bases, in that order; junction bases with no gene match: 7. The CDR3 runs to 16 residues.

CDR3 region: CASRRGGKETQYF. The CDR3 region has the DNA TGTGCCAGCAGGCGTGGGGGGAAAGAGACCCAGTACTTC. The V and J genes are TRBV12-3 or TRBV12-4 and TRBJ2-5, with D possibly being TRBD2 (6 bases). This CDR3 is built from 13 residues. V was cut by 6 bases and J by 3 bases, with 11 bases left in between.

The CDR3, as DNA: TGTGCCAGCAGCTGGGGGGATGATGGTGGAGGCTACACCTTC. Residues: CASSWGDDGGGYTF. This chain connects TRBV5-5 to TRBJ1-2; a weak D match, TRBD1 (5 bases). The germline V gene encodes CDR1 SGHKS and CDR2 YYEKEE (reference sequence). V was shortened by 3 bases and J by 8 bases, with 17 bases between the two germline ends. CDR3 length: 14 residues.

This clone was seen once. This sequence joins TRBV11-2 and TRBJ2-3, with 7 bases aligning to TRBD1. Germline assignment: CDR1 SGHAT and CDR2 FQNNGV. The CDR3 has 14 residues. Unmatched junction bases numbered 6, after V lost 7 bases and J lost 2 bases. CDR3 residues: CASILTGTTDTQYF. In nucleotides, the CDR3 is TGTGCCAGCATCCTGACAGGGACCACAGATACGCAGTATTTT.